The 17 T cell receptor beta chains listed next were all sequenced from one sample in a study of blood T cells in healthy people across ages. A sample-barcoded 5' primer and a J-beta primer mix were used in a second PCR of roughly 6 to 11 cycles. TCRdb itself ran the 5' RACE reads through MiXCR, one entry per CDR3 protein. This sample carries under 2 million distinct CDR3 sequences, around 35% of them seen once, and the ten largest clones take roughly 12%. The sample was blood. All receptors derive from a woman in her 30s in good health.

The J gene is TRBJ2-7, the V gene TRBV4-1, with D hard to call. Per germline, CDR1 MGHRA and CDR2 YSYEKL. Deletions cut 1 base from V and 3 bases from J, with 13 bases between. This CDR3 contains 15 residues. The CDR3 sequence: CASSQGSRLSYEQYF. For the CDR3, the DNA is TGCGCCAGCAGCCAAGGATCGAGGCTTAGCTACGAGCAGTACTTC.

The chain is built from TRBV20-1 and TRBJ2-1, with 7 nucleotides matching TRBD2. This CDR3 has 17 amino acids. V dropped 1 base and J dropped 10; count of bases not matched to a gene: 19. CDR1 is DFQATT and CDR2 is SNEGSKA in the germline V gene (reference sequence). The CDR3 nucleotides read TGCAGTGCTAGAGGAATGGGTGGCCTCCTAGCGGTGGGGGAGCAGTTCTTC. The encoded protein is CSARGMGGLLAVGEQFF.

The chain joins TRBV7-9 to TRBJ1-4; 7 nucleotides match TRBD1. The CDR3 spans 16 residues. V dropped 3 bases and J dropped 5; count of bases not matched to a gene: 9. Germline-derived CDR1 and CDR2 are SEHNR and FQNEAQ (reference sequence). As DNA, the CDR3 is TGTGCCAGCAGCTTCTCCGGCAACAGGGGAAATGAAAAACTGTTTTTT. Its protein is CASSFSGNRGNEKLFF.

The chain joins TRBV7-3 to TRBJ1-1, with a possible D match to TRBD1 (5 bases). There are 16 residues in the CDR3. Germline-derived CDR1 and CDR2 are SGHTA and FQGTGA. V was shortened by 3 bases and J by 6 bases, with 20 bases between the two germline ends. The CDR3 protein is CASSFRPGFLDAEAFF. CDR3 DNA sequence: TGTGCCAGCAGCTTTCGCCCAGGGTTTTTGGACGCTGAAGCTTTCTTT.

To note about this clonotype: A much bigger clone sits one base away, suggesting this may be a read error. The genes are TRBV4-1 and TRBJ2-5, with TRBD2 as a possible D gene (6 bases). The CDR3 totals 16 residues. V dropped 4 bases and J dropped 4 bases, with 19 bases sitting between them. Germline V CDR1 and CDR2: MGHRA, YSYEKL. The CDR3 sequence: CASSRETSGVAETQYF. CDR3 DNA sequence: TGCGCCAGCAGCCGAGAAACCTCGGGGGTGGCAGAGACCCAGTACTTC.

V is TRBV20-1 and J is TRBJ1-2, with a possible D match to TRBD1 (6 bases). Trimming left V 5 bases short and J 8 bases short, with 18 bases between. Germline V gives CDR1 DFQATT, CDR2 SNEGSKA (reference sequence). The CDR3 is 13 residues long. As DNA, the CDR3 is TGCAGTGCTGGTCCGGGGGCCTCCTTAGGCTACACCTTC. This gives the protein CSAGPGASLGYTF.

This clonotype was seen a handful of times. The V call is TRBV10-3, the J call TRBJ2-7; D could derive from TRBD1 or TRBD2 (5 bases each). Looked up from germline, CDR1 is ENHRY and CDR2 is SYGVKD. Trimming cost V 11 bases and J 1 base, with 15 bases left between them. There are 13 residues in the CDR3. The CDR3 here is CALGDQRSYEQYF. CDR3 DNA sequence: TGTGCCCTGGGGGACCAAAGATCCTACGAGCAGTACTTC.

This clonotype has only a few counts. The chain uses TRBV4-1 and TRBJ2-1, with 15 bases matching TRBD2. The CDR3 consists of 16 residues. V lost 2 bases and J lost 10; bases outside the gene matches: 6. In germline, CDR1 is MGHRA, CDR2 YSYEKL. The chain's CDR3 is CASSQSTGLAGGEQFF. The CDR3 DNA sequence: TGCGCCAGCAGCCAATCAACGGGACTAGCGGGAGGCGAGCAGTTCTTC.

The V gene is TRBV12-3 or TRBV12-4, the J gene TRBJ2-5, with D tentatively TRBD1 (6 bases). The CDR3 covers 12 residues. Trimming took off 8 bases at V and 11 bases at J, with 18 bases between the two ends. In DNA, the CDR3 is TGTGCCAGCGGGGGCCCTTACAATGAGCAGTACTTC. Protein sequence: CASGGPYNEQYF.

This clonotype was recorded a few times. This rearrangement joins TRBV28 to TRBJ2-1; 7 bases map to TRBD2. J lost 3 bases, V lost 5 bases, and 10 bases had no gene match. CDR1 and CDR2 (germline): MDHEN, SYDVKM. The CDR3 sequence is 16 residues long. CDR3 sequence (DNA): TGTGCCAGCAGTAGGAGCGGGACCTCCTACTACAATGAGCAGTTCTTC. Translation gives CASSRSGTSYYNEQFF.

This clonotype was seen a few times. The CDR3 reads CSVEEVKVTYNEQFF. CDR3 in DNA: TGCAGCGTTGAAGAGGTAAAGGTTACCTACAATGAGCAGTTCTTC. V is TRBV29-1 and J is TRBJ2-1; D is unclear. V lost 0 bases and J lost 2, with 11 bases in between. The CDR3 covers 15 residues. The germline CDR1 and CDR2 sequences are SQVTM and ANQGSEA.

With respect to this clonotype: At one boundary the junction diverges from the germline segment, which might be a read error. V is TRBV4-1 and J is TRBJ2-7, with D perhaps TRBD2 (6 bases). In germline, CDR1 is MGHRA, CDR2 YSYEKL. The CDR3 is made up of 14 amino acids. The CDR3 protein is CASSQEEGWYEQCF. DNA of the CDR3: TGCGCCAGCAGCCAAGAGGAGGGGTGGTACGAGCAGTGCTTC.

This clonotype was detected a few times. The V call is TRBV7-2, the J call TRBJ2-1; D is possibly TRBD2 (6 bases). The CDR3 consists of 15 residues. CDR1 is SGHTA and CDR2 is FQGNSA in the germline V gene. The germline V and J ends were trimmed by 3 bases and 6 bases, with 15 bases remaining between them. The CDR3 DNA is TGTGCCAGCAGCTTCCCGGGAGCCCCGAGCAATGAGCAGTTCTTC. Protein sequence: CASSFPGAPSNEQFF.

Points on this clonotype: One end of the junction varies from germline; a read error may be responsible. V and J are TRBV10-3 and TRBJ1-2; D is uncertain. The germline CDR1 and CDR2 sequences are ENHRY and SYGVKD. The CDR3 contains 14 residues. The CDR3 DNA is TGTGCCGTCAGTACTCTGGGGATGAGGTATGGCTACACCTTC. Translating gives CAVSTLGMRYGYTF.

The table lists this clonotype with a few counts. This CDR3 reads CASSPLGVGGHNEQFF. The CDR3 nucleotides are TGCGCCAGCAGCCCCCTGGGGGTGGGGGGCCATAATGAGCAGTTCTTC. The rearrangement joins TRBV4-1 to TRBJ2-1; D is perhaps TRBD1 or TRBD2 (6 bases each). The CDR3 contains 16 residues. Germline CDR1 MGHRA, CDR2 YSYEKL. V dropped 4 bases and J dropped 7 bases, with 20 bases sitting between them.

V gene TRBV4-1 combines with J gene TRBJ2-7; D ambiguous. The germline CDR1 and CDR2 sequences are MGHRA and YSYEKL. The CDR3 runs to 15 residues. The V end lost 1 base, the J end lost 5 bases, and 15 bases lay between the germline ends. The CDR3 DNA reads TGCGCCAGCAGCCAAGCCCCCCTAGGGTTCAACGAGCAGTACTTC. Its protein is CASSQAPLGFNEQYF.

This clonotype has just a few counts. The chain carries TRBV5-4 and TRBJ2-3, with D hard to call. The CDR3 contains 12 residues. Germline V gene sequence: CDR1 SGHNT, CDR2 YYREEE (reference sequence). Trimming took 3 bases from V and 7 from J, leaving 9 bases between them. The chain's CDR3 is CASSSVGNTQYF. Here the CDR3 DNA reads TGTGCCAGCAGCTCTGTTGGAAATACGCAGTATTTT.